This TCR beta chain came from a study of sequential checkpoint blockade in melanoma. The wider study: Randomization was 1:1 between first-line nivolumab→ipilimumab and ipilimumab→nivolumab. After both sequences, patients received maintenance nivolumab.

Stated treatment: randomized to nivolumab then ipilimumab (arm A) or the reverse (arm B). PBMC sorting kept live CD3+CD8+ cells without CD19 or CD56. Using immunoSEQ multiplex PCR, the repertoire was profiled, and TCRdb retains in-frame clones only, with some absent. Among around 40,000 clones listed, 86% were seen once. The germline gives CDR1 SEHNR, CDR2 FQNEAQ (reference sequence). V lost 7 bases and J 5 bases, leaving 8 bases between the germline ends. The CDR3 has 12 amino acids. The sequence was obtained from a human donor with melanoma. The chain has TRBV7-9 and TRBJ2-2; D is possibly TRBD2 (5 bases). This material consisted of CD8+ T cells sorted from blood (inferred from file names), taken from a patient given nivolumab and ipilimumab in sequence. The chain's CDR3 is CASKIATGELFF. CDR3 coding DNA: TGTGCCAGCAAAATAGCGACCGGGGAGCTGTTTTTT.